The clone carrying this TCR beta chain came up many times. This entry is derived from a study of blood T cells in healthy people across ages. This CDR3 is 15 amino acids long. Per the germline V gene, CDR1 is DFQATT and CDR2 is SNEGSKA (reference sequence). Trimming took 5 bases from V and 0 from J, leaving 14 bases between them. The second PCR ran roughly 6 to 11 cycles with a sample-barcoded 5' primer and J-beta primers. TCRdb called the 5' RACE reads again in MiXCR, with one record for every CDR3 protein. The table includes roughly 790,000 distinct CDR3 sequences, roughly 41% detected once. The clonotype was recovered from a woman aged 55-70 years in good health. Input material: blood. The gene calls are TRBV20-1 and TRBJ2-1; D perhaps matches TRBD1 (6 bases). CDR3 coding DNA: TGCAGTGCTTGGCCCCTAGGGGGCTCCTACAATGAGCAGTTCTTC. Encoded protein: CSAWPLGGSYNEQFF.